This entry concerns a single T cell receptor (beta chain). The clone's antigen remains unknown. Per-nucleotide qualities are absent, and no much larger clonotype sits a single base away. Taken with the paper, the label for time point translates to: baseline before first vaccination. The vaccinee samples were drawn from two UK trials, COV001 and COV002, one of which was a single-blind randomized controlled phase 2/3 trial testing AZD1222 (ChAdOx1 nCoV-19) in healthy adults. For TCRbeta chain sequencing, PBMC samples from trial participants were taken at day 0 and at day 28 after the second dose. The entry originates in a study of T cell responses to AZD1222 COVID-19 vaccine (dated by TCRdb to the early 2020s). Regarding the study in general: AZD1222 recipients with second doses at about 4 weeks or about 12 weeks were pooled, because spike-specific TCR depth and breadth did not differ between schedules. Trial participants were enrolled into age subgroups of 18-55, 56-69 and 70-plus years, which contained 148, 28 and 57 TCR-sequenced participants, respectively. TCR sequencing was performed for approximately 240 trial participants, of whom approximately 200 were given two doses of AZD1222 and approximately 25 were given two doses of MenACWY control vaccine. The full study reports these points: Participants were mostly white British and included more females than males, and it was suggested by the authors that clonal diversity may have been underestimated. The vaccine-associated CD4 TCRs covered the entire spike protein, and the dominant responses fell in regions 160-218 and 743-854. Because no samples from the day 14 peak response were available, repertoires could be characterized only after the peak T cell response. After two AZD1222 doses, spike-specific TCR breadth and depth were significantly higher than at day 0 and than in MenACWY recipients. Reportedly, close to half of the unique spike-specific TCRs recognized epitopes lying outside the regions that are mutated in the B.1.351 and B.1.1.7 variants. The 56-69-year group was small, and its depth increase did not reach significance, likely because of low power. Conclusions about previously exposed vaccinees are limited because only five to seven AZD1222 recipients were SARS-CoV-2 seropositive at baseline.

The CDR3 regions of human TCRbeta chains were analyzed by immunosequencing. The paper's processing steps were these. Repertoire TCRs were matched against a reference library of SARS-CoV-2-specific TCRs generated with the MIRA antigen-specificity platform. Breadth was defined as the fraction of unique TCRs that were SARS-CoV-2-associated. Depth was defined as the fraction of total T cells that were SARS-CoV-2-associated. Using the MIRA data, each spike-specific TCR was mapped to the spike region that the TCR reacts to and placed in a CD4 or CD8 class. Log10-transformed breadth and depth values were compared by one-way ANOVA with Sidak's multiple comparisons tests. TCRdb retrieved this table from immuneACCESS and kept in-frame rearrangements only. Not all clones are present; in checked studies, unresolved V genes account for under half, and no reason is known for the remainder. V, J and clone size reflect that table, while D and trimming were determined from the DNA. The sample table lists approximately 150,000 clones, more than 85% of them with a count of one. The ten largest account for 1.4% of the sample.

V is cut by 0 bases and J by 11 bases, and the space between the germline ends is 12 bases. The CDR3 holds 13 amino acids from the cysteine to the phenylalanine. Only the CDR3 part of the read is kept: 39 bases, read in frame from the first base. The germline V gene provides CDR1 MGHRA and CDR2 YSYEKL. Specimen: peripheral blood, collected on day 0 of AZD1222 vaccination. The receptor was isolated from an adult in good health. The chain couples TRBV4-1 to TRBJ2-3; the D segment could be TRBD1, given 5 matching bases. The sequenced DNA: TGCGCCAGCAGCCAAGATCTGGGGCTGCTGCAGTATTTT. This sequence encodes CASSQDLGLLQYF.